Shown below are 27 T cell receptor beta chains from a single sample sequenced in a study of cytomegalovirus exposure and HLA in healthy donors. The PCR made use of 60 Vbeta and 13 Jbeta primers. The protocol was immunoSEQ multiplex PCR, while the TCRdb copy is restricted to in-frame clones and leaves out a portion. The repertoire holds tens of thousands of clones, roughly 74% seen once, with roughly 35% in the top ten. Sequenced material: PBMCs. The receptors originated from a man aged 40-49 years in good health and CMV-seropositive.

This chain connects TRBV7-2 to TRBJ2-3; TRBD2 matches at 8 bases. Germline V gene data show CDR1 as SGHTA and CDR2 as FQGNSA. The CDR3 consists of 15 residues. The J segment lost 5 bases and the V segment lost 1 base, leaving 5 bases of the junction unmatched. CDR3 amino acids: CASSLDGGAGDTQYF. CDR3 bases: TGTGCCAGCAGCTTAGACGGGGGGGCAGGAGATACGCAGTATTTT.

This chain uses TRBV5-4 with TRBJ1-1, with D perhaps matching TRBD1 (5 bases). The CDR3 totals 13 residues. CDR1 is SGHNT, CDR2 YYREEE, per germline (reference sequence). Trimming took 4 bases from V and 8 from J, leaving 15 bases between them. The CDR3 region is CASSPVERQEAFF. CDR3 bases: TGTGCCAGCAGCCCGGTTGAGAGACAGGAAGCTTTCTTT.

The chain joins TRBV5-4 to TRBJ2-3, with 9 bases identical to TRBD1. CDR1 and CDR2 (germline): SGHNT, YYREEE (reference sequence). This CDR3 contains 16 residues. The ends lost 0 bases at V and 5 bases at J; junction bases unmatched: 7. In DNA, the CDR3 is TGTGCCAGCAGCTTGGGAGGGGACAGGGCTAAAGATACGCAGTATTTT. It specifies CASSLGGDRAKDTQYF.

CDR3: CASSPGLAGGTETQYF. CDR3 sequence (DNA): TGCGCCAGCAGCCCGGGACTAGCGGGGGGCACAGAGACCCAGTACTTC. V is TRBV5-1 and J is TRBJ2-5; the match to TRBD2 covers 15 bases. V trimming: 4 bases; J trimming: 4 bases; junction bases outside the gene matches: 5. Germline values: CDR1 SGHRS, CDR2 YFSETQ. The CDR3 runs to 16 residues.

This clone has only a few counts. V gene TRBV6-5 combines with J gene TRBJ2-3; D unresolved. The CDR3 contains 13 residues. Trimming stripped 0 bases from V and 6 bases from J, with 7 bases between. The germline gives CDR1 MNHEY, CDR2 SVGAGI. In nucleotides, the CDR3 is TGTGCCAGCAGTTACTCTCATCGGGATACGCAGTATTTT. Translating it yields CASSYSHRDTQYF.

This clone has a single count. This chain links TRBV20-1 with TRBJ2-1, with unresolved D. V was cut by 3 bases and J by 10 bases, with 10 bases left in between. Germline values: CDR1 DFQATT, CDR2 SNEGSKA (reference sequence). The CDR3 runs 11 residues. CDR3 loop: CSASLSEEQFF. The CDR3 DNA is TGCAGTGCTAGTCTGAGTGAAGAGCAGTTCTTC.

In its sample, this clone was seen many times. V gene TRBV2 combines with J gene TRBJ1-6; TRBD1 agrees at 10 bases. The germline CDR1 and CDR2 sequences are SNHLY and FYNNEI. V gave up 3 bases and J gave up 6 bases; unmatched junction bases: 2. This CDR3 is built from 15 residues. The CDR3 region has the DNA TGTGCCAGCAGTGATTGGACAGGGGGTAATTCACCCCTCCACTTT. Translating it yields CASSDWTGGNSPLHF.

A word on this clone: Other DNA sequences within the sample encode an identical CDR3. The chain has TRBV5-1 and TRBJ2-2, with TRBD1 matching 9 bases. Unmatched junction bases numbered 0, after V lost 0 bases and J lost 3 bases. Germline assignment: CDR1 SGHRS and CDR2 YFSETQ. The CDR3 consists of 15 residues. CDR3 sequence (DNA): TGCGCCAGCAGCTTGGGACAGGGGGACACCGGGGAGCTGTTTTTT. Its translation is CASSLGQGDTGELFF.

J is TRBJ2-7 and V is TRBV6-5; TRBD2 agrees at 8 bases. The germline CDR1 and CDR2 sequences are MNHEY and SVGAGI. Trimming at V came to 4 bases and at J to 1 base, leaving 3 bases not matched to a gene. The length of the CDR3 is 14 residues. Here the CDR3 reads CASSSGGGSYEQYF. The CDR3 region has the DNA TGTGCCAGCAGTTCCGGCGGGGGGTCCTACGAGCAGTACTTC.

The chain has TRBV2 and TRBJ2-1, with 10 bases that match TRBD1. Germline trimming cut 4 bases from V and 5 bases from J; bases unmatched to any gene: 11. CDR3 size: 17 residues. CDR1 is SNHLY, CDR2 FYNNEI, per germline. CDR3 protein: CASSVSLGQGVNNEQFF. Written as DNA, the CDR3 is TGTGCCAGCAGTGTGAGTCTCGGACAGGGGGTTAACAATGAGCAGTTCTTC.

In its sample, this clone was seen once. This rearrangement joins TRBV2 to TRBJ2-7; possibly TRBD2 for D (6 bases). The CDR3 contains 10 residues. Trimming removed 7 bases at V and 7 bases at J, with 8 bases between. Germline V CDR1 and CDR2: SNHLY, FYNNEI. CDR3: CASTRGEQYF. The CDR3, as DNA: TGTGCCAGCACGCGGGGAGAGCAGTACTTC.

This clone was seen only once. The genes are TRBV28 and TRBJ1-5; D is uncertain. The CDR3 length is 11 residues. Deletions cut 5 bases from V and 7 bases from J, with 6 bases between. Germline assignment: CDR1 MDHEN and CDR2 SYDVKM. CDR3: CASSPGQPQHF. The CDR3, as DNA: TGTGCCAGCAGTCCGGGACAGCCCCAGCATTTT.

The chain has TRBV30 and TRBJ2-7, with a weak D call TRBD1 (6 bases). Per the germline V gene, CDR1 is GTSNPN and CDR2 is SVGIG (reference sequence). Trimming left V 3 bases short and J 4 bases short, with 7 bases between. The CDR3 extends over 11 amino acids. The CDR3: CAWRQGYEQYF. CDR3 nucleotide sequence: TGTGCCTGGAGACAGGGTTACGAGCAGTACTTC.

The chain recombines TRBV29-1 with TRBJ1-2; D unresolved. The CDR3 length is 12 residues. The V end was cut by 1 base, the J end by 0 bases, with 3 bases between. Germline loops: CDR1 SQVTM, CDR2 ANQGSEA. The CDR3 sequence is CSVEAANYGYTF. The CDR3 DNA follows: TGCAGCGTTGAAGCTGCTAACTATGGCTACACCTTC. Variable domain in full (rest from reference TRBV29-1 and TRBJ1-2): SAVISQKPSRDICQRGTSLTIQCQVDSQVTMMFWYRQQPGQSLTLIATANQGSEATYESGFVIDKFPISRPNLTFSTLTVSNMSPEDSSIYLCSVEAANYGYTFGSGTRLTVV.

As to this clone: One end of the junction varies from germline; a read error may be responsible. The gene calls are TRBV5-1 and TRBJ2-3, with 8 nucleotides matching TRBD2. The CDR3 spans 13 residues. Germline CDR1 reads SGHRS; CDR2 reads YFSETQ. The CDR3 region is CATSSGGLDTQYF. The CDR3 coding sequence is TGCGCCACTTCCTCGGGGGGGCTGGATACACAGTATTTT.

The CDR3 here is CASSVSREPPLREKLFF. DNA of the CDR3: TGTGCCAGCAGTGTCTCGAGGGAGCCACCCCTTCGGGAAAAACTGTTTTTT. The chain couples TRBV6-4 to TRBJ1-4; no clear D gene. The ends were cut back, 4 bases at V and 8 bases at J, with 23 bases in the middle. The germline V gene encodes CDR1 MRHNA and CDR2 SNTAGT. The CDR3 is made up of 17 amino acids.

This chain links TRBV6-5 with TRBJ1-6; D not resolved. CDR3 length equals 15 residues. The germline V gene has CDR1 MNHEY and CDR2 SVGAGI. The V and J ends lost 0 bases and 8 bases respectively, with 11 bases between them. CDR3: CASSYSGAEHSPLHF. CDR3 nucleotides: TGTGCCAGCAGTTACTCGGGCGCAGAACATTCACCCCTCCACTTT.

The chain recombines TRBV6-5 with TRBJ2-3; TRBD1 might be the D (6 bases). CDR3 length: 15 residues. V shed 5 bases and J shed 2 bases, with 14 bases lying between them. Germline loops: CDR1 MNHEY, CDR2 SVGAGI. The CDR3 sequence is CASSRRTDNTDTQYF. In DNA, the CDR3 is TGTGCCAGCAGTAGGAGGACAGACAACACAGATACGCAGTATTTT.

This clone turned up a few times. The CDR3 here is CASSKGELDEKLFF. The CDR3 DNA is TGTGCCAGCAGCAAGGGGGAACTCGATGAAAAACTGTTTTTT. This chain joins TRBV7-2 and TRBJ1-4; D is perhaps TRBD1 (6 bases). The V gene lost 5 bases and the J gene lost 6 bases, with 13 bases spanning the gap. Germline V gene lookup returns CDR1 SGHTA and CDR2 FQGNSA. The CDR3 totals 14 residues.

With respect to this clone: One junction end does not reproduce the germline sequence, and a read error may be involved. Different DNA sequences within this sample yield the same CDR3. The chain links TRBV6-5 to TRBJ2-7; maybe TRBD1 (6 bases). Looked up from germline, CDR1 is MNHEY and CDR2 is SVGAGI. The length of the CDR3 is 14 residues. CDR3 sequence reads: CASSYSDSPYEQYF. DNA for the CDR3: TGTGCTAGCAGTTATTCGGACAGCCCCTACGAGCAGTACTTC.

The chain links TRBV7-3 to TRBJ2-1; 10 positions agree with TRBD2. V lost 1 base to trimming and J lost 8 bases; unmatched junction nucleotides: 11. Per germline, CDR1 SGHTA and CDR2 FQGTGA. The CDR3 loop spans 17 amino acids. Here the CDR3 DNA reads TGTGCCAGCAGCTTAATCGGTGTGTCTAGCGGGGGCTATGAGCAGTTCTTC. This sequence encodes CASSLIGVSSGGYEQFF. Full variable domain (outside the CDR3, taken from reference TRBV7-3 and TRBJ2-1): GAGVSQTPSNKVTEKGKYVELRCDPISGHTALYWYRQSLGQGPEFLIYFQGTGAADDSGLPNDRFFAVRPEGSVSTLKIQRTERGDSAVYLCASSLIGVSSGGYEQFFGPGTRLTVL.

The chain links TRBV7-6 to TRBJ2-3; TRBD2 matches at 10 bases. Germline CDR1 and CDR2: SGHVS and FNYEAQ. The CDR3 runs to 20 residues. Losses at the gene ends were 5 bases for V and 2 bases for J; bases not matched to a gene: 19. In DNA form, the CDR3 reads TGTGCCAGCAGCCCAGGGGTCCCACTCCAGCGGGGGGGTTTCACAGATACGCAGTATTTT. Translation gives CASSPGVPLQRGGFTDTQYF.

The chain combines TRBV9 with TRBJ1-1; possible D gene TRBD1, 6 bases. The CDR3 loop spans 15 amino acids. With 4 bases removed from V and 4 bases from J, the gap between germline ends came to 17 bases. The germline CDR1 and CDR2 sequences are SGDLS and YYNGEE. CDR3 bases: TGTGCCAGCAGCCCCGGGGGGGGACAAATCACTGAAGCTTTCTTT. As protein: CASSPGGGQITEAFF. The full variable domain, rest sourced from reference TRBV9 and TRBJ1-1, is DSGVTQTPKHLITATGQRVTLRCSPRSGDLSVYWYQQSLDQGLQFLIQYYNGEERAKGNILERFSAQQFPDLHSELNLSSLELGDSALYFCASSPGGGQITEAFFGQGTRLTVV.

CDR3 sequence reads: CASSQGIPGHLSYEQYF. In DNA, the CDR3 is TGCGCCAGCAGCCAAGGGATCCCGGGACATCTCTCCTACGAGCAGTACTTC. V is TRBV4-1 and J is TRBJ2-7; D might be TRBD1 (6 bases). Germline values: CDR1 MGHRA, CDR2 YSYEKL. The CDR3 has 17 residues. V dropped 1 base and J dropped 0 bases, with 16 bases sitting between them.

The chain combines TRBV9 with TRBJ1-5; 8 positions match TRBD1. Trimming removed 7 bases from V and 5 bases from J; junction bases left unmatched: 5. The CDR3 loop spans 13 amino acids. CDR1 is SGDLS and CDR2 is YYNGEE in the germline V gene. Written as DNA, the CDR3 is TGTGCCAGCTCAGGGGGCTTAGATCAGCCCCAGCATTTT. It translates to CASSGGLDQPQHF.

The CDR3 protein is CASSSNRGRGYTF. CDR3 DNA: TGTGCCAGTTCCTCTAACAGGGGGCGAGGCTACACCTTC. The V and J genes are TRBV27 and TRBJ1-2, with 9 bases matching TRBD1. Germline lookup yields CDR1 MNHEY and CDR2 SMNVEV (reference sequence). This CDR3 region has 13 residues. Losses at the gene ends were 9 bases for V and 8 bases for J; bases not matched to a gene: 10.

This chain joins TRBV4-3 and TRBJ1-4; 8 bases are shared with TRBD1. Per germline, CDR1 LGHNA and CDR2 YSLEER. The CDR3 has 17 residues. V lost 4 bases to trimming and J lost 8 bases; unmatched junction nucleotides: 15. CDR3 sequence (DNA): TGCGCCAGCAGCCCGTCTTTTAAACAGGGGGGTTGGGAAAAACTGTTTTTT. As protein: CASSPSFKQGGWEKLFF.